This entry concerns a single T cell receptor beta chain. Antigen unknown. This entry is derived from a study of shared clonotypes between healthy human individuals. Study overall: The cohort comprised two women and a few men. Their ages spanned 18 to 49 years.

There are 14 residues in the CDR3. V lost 4 bases to trimming and J lost 2 bases, with 13 bases between them. Germline CDR1 reads SGDLS; CDR2 reads YYNGEE. Points from the study as a whole: Generation of non-shared clonotypes was less probable than generation of clonotypes shared by all four donors. Roughly 4.6% of naive CD4 clonotypes were common to a few donors.

Assay: immunoSEQ multiplex PCR; the TCRdb copy retains only in-frame clones and omits some. The sample lists about 1.5 million clones; roughly 96% were seen once. The specimen sequenced was naive CD4+ T cells sorted from blood. Subset meaning: CD45RA+ positively selected. The sequence was obtained from a man aged 30-40 years in good health. V is TRBV9 and J is TRBJ2-7; D not certain. Here the CDR3 reads CASSTASVAYEQYF. The CDR3, as DNA: TGTGCCAGCAGCACCGCCTCAGTAGCCTACGAGCAGTACTTC.